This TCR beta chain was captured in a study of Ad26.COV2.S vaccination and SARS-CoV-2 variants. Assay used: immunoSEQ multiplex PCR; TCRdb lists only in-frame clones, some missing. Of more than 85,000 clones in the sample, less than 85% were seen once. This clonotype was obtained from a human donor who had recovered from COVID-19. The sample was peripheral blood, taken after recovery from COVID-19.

The CDR3 spells CASTVGIAGGTGELFF. In DNA, the CDR3 is TGTGCCAGTACCGTCGGAATAGCGGGGGGAACCGGGGAGCTGTTTTTT. The V gene is TRBV19, the J gene TRBJ2-2, with 10 bases fitting TRBD2. The germline V gene encodes CDR1 LNHDA and CDR2 SQIVND (reference sequence). V was pared by 7 bases and J by 5 bases, with 10 bases of the junction left unmatched. CDR3 length: 16 amino acids.